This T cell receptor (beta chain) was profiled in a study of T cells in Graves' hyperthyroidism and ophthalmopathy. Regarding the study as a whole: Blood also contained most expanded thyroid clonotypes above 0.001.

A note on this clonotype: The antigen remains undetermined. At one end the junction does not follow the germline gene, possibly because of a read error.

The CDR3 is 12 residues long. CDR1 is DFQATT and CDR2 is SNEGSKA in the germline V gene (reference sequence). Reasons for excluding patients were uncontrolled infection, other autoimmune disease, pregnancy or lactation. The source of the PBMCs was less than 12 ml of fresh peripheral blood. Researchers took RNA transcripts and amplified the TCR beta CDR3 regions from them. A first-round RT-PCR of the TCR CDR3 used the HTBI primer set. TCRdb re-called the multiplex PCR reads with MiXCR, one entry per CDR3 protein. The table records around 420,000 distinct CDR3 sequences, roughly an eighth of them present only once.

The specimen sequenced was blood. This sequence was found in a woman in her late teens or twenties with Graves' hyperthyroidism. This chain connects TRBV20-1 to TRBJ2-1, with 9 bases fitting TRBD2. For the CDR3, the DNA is TGCAGTGCGAGAGGACTAGCGTATGAGCAGTTCTTC. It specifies CSARGLAYEQFF.